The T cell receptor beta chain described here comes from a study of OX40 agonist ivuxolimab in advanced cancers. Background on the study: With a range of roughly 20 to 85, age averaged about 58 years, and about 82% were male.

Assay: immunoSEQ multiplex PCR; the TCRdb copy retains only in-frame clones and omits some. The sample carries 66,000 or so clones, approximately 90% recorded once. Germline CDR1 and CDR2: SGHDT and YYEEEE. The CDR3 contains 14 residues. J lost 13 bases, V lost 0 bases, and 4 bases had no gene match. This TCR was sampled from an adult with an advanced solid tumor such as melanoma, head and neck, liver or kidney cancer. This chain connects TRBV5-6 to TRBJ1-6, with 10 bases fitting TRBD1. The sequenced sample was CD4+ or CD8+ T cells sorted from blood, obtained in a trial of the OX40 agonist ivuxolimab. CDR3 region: CASSLGTGGSPLHF. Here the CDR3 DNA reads TGTGCCAGCAGCTTGGGGACAGGGGGTTCCCCCCTCCACTTT.